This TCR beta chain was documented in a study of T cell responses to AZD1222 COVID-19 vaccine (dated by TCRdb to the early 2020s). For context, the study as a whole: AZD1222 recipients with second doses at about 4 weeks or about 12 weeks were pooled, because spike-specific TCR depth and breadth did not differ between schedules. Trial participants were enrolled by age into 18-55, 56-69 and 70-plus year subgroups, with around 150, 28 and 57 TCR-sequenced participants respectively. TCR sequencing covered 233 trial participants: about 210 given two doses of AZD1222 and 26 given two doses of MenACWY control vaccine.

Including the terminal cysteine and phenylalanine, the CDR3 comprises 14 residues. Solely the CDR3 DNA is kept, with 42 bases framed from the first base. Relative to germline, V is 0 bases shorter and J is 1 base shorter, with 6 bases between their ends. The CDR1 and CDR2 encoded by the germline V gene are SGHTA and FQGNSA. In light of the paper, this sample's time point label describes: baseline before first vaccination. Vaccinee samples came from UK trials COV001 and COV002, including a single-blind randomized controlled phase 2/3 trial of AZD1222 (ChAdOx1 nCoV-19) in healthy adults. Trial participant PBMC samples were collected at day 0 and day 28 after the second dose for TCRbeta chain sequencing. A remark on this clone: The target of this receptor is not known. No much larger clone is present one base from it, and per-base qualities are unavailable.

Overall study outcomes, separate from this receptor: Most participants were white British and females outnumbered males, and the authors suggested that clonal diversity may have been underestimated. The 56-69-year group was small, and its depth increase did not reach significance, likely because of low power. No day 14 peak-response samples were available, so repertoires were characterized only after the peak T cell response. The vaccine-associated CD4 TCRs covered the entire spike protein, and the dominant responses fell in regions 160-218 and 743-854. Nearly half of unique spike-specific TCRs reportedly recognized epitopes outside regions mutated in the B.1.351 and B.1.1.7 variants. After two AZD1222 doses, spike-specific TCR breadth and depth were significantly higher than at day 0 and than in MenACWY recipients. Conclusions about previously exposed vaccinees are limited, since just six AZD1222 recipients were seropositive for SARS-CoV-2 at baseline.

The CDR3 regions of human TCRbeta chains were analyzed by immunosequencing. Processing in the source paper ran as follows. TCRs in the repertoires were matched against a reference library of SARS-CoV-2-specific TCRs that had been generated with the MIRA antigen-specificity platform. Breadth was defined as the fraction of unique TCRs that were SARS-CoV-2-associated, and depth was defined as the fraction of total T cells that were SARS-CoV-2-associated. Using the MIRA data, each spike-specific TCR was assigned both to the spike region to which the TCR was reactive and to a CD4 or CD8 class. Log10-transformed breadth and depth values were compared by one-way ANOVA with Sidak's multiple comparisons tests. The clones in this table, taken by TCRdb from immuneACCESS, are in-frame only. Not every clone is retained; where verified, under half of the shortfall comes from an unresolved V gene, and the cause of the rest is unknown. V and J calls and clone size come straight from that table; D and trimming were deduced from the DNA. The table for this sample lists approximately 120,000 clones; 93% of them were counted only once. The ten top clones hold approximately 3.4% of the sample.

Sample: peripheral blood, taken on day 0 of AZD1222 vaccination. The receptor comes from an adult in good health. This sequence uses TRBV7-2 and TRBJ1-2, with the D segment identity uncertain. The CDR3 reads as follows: CASSLAKDNYGYTF. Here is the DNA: TGTGCCAGCAGCTTAGCGAAGGATAACTATGGCTACACCTTC.